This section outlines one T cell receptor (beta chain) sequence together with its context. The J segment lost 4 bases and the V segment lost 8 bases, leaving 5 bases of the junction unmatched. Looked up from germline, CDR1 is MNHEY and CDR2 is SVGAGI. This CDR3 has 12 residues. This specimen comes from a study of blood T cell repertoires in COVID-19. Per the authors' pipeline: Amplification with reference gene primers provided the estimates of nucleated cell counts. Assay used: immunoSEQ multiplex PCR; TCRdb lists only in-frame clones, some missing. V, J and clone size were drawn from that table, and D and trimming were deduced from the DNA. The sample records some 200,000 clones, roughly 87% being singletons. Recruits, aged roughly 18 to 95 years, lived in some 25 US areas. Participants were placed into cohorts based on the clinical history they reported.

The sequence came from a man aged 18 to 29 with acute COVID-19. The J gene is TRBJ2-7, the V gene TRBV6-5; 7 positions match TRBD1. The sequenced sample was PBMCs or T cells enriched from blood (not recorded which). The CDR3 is CASWTGQYEQYF. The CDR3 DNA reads TGTGCCAGCTGGACAGGCCAGTACGAGCAGTACTTC.